This T cell receptor (beta chain) was identified in a study of blood T cells in healthy people across ages. General observations from the study: Unknown donor CMV status possibly confounded expanded clonotype changes. Diversity was higher, and naive CD4+ cells more numerous, in long-lived donors than in aged donors.

The CDR3 spans 14 residues. The V end was cut by 7 bases, the J end by 3 bases, with 15 bases between. This clonotype occurred a few times. What it recognizes is unknown. Through a sample-barcoded 5' primer and a J-beta primer mix, a second PCR was run for roughly 6 to 11 cycles. CDR3-containing paired-end reads numbering at least 2.5 million came from each sample. TCRdb independently ran MiXCR on the 5' RACE reads; one entry per CDR3 protein. The data contain 1.2 million to 1.5 million distinct CDR3 sequences, around 59% of them seen just once; the ten biggest clones take up over 6.5%. This receptor was obtained from a man aged 18-30 years in good health. The sample comprised blood. The J gene is TRBJ1-2, the V gene TRBV12-3 or TRBV12-4, with D possibly matching TRBD1 (6 bases). This chain's CDR3 is CASKQTTGDYGYTF. The CDR3 DNA reads TGTGCCAGCAAACAGACGACAGGAGACTATGGCTACACCTTC.